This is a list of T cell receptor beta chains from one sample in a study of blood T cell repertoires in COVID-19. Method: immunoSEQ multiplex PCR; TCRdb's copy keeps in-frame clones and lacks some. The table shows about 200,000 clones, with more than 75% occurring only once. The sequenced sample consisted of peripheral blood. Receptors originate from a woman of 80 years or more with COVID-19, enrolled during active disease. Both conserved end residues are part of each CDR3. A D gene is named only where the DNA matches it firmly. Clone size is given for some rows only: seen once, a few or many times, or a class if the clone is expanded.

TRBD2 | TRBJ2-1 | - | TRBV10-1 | CASSWGSSGGAENEQFF | TGCGCCAGCAGTTGGGGATCTAGCGGGGGGGCCGAGAATGAGCAGTTCTTC
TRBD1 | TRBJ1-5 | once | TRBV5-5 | CASSIGTGNQPQHF | TGTGCCAGCAGCATCGGGACAGGGAACCAGCCCCAGCATTTT
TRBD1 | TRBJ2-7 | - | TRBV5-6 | CASSPDRGLYEQYF | TGTGCCAGCAGCCCGGACAGGGGGCTCTACGAGCAGTACTTC
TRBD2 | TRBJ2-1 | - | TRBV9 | CASSVGGRAVEQFF | TGTGCCAGCAGCGTAGGCGGGAGGGCCGTGGAGCAGTTCTTC
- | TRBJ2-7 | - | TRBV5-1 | CASSLVSGPYEQYF | TGCGCCAGCAGCTTGGTGTCAGGGCCCTACGAGCAGTACTTC
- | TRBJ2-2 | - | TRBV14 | CASSQDWGVLNTGELFF | TGTGCCAGCAGCCAAGATTGGGGCGTACTGAACACCGGGGAGCTGTTTTTT
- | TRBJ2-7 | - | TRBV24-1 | CATEDRNSYEQYF | TGTGCCACCGAGGACAGAAACTCCTACGAGCAGTACTTC
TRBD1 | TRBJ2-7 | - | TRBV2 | CASTTGTAYEQYF | TGTGCCAGCACTACCGGGACAGCCTACGAGCAGTACTTC
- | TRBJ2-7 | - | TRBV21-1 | CASSKGPAGSSYEQYF | TGTGCCAGCAGCAAAGGCCCAGCGGGGAGCTCCTACGAGCAGTACTTC
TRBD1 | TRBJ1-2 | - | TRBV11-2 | CASSLTDRGQNGYTF | TGTGCCAGCAGCTTAACGGACAGGGGGCAGAATGGCTACACCTTC
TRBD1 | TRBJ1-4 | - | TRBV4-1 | CASSLGGLGEKLFF | TGCGCCAGCAGCTTAGGGGGCCTTGGTGAAAAACTGTTTTTT
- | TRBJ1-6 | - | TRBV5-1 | CASSLESFNSPLHF | TGCGCCAGCAGCTTGGAGAGCTTTAATTCACCCCTCCACTTT
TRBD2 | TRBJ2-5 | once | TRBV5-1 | CASSLAIAGGQETQYF | TGCGCCAGCAGCTTGGCGATAGCGGGGGGACAAGAGACCCAGTACTTC
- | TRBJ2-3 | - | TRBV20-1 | CSARPTDTRYF | TGCAGTGCTAGGCCTACTGATACGCGGTATTTT
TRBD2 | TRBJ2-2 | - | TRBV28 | CASSLYSSGRSRTGELFF | TGTGCCAGCAGTTTATATTCTAGCGGGAGGAGTAGGACCGGGGAGCTGTTTTTT
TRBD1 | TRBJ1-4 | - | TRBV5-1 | CASSPGQTTNEKLFF | TGCGCCAGCAGCCCGGGACAGACAACTAATGAAAAACTGTTTTTT
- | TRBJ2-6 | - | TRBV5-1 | CASSPGSSGANVLTF | TGCGCCAGCAGCCCCGGTTCTTCTGGGGCCAACGTCCTGACTTTC
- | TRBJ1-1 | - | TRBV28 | CASRLTSREAFF | TGTGCCAGCAGATTAACCTCGCGGGAAGCTTTCTTT
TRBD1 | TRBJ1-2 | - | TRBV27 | CASTITGQGRYGYTF | TGTGCCAGCACGATTACGGGACAGGGAAGATATGGCTACACCTTC
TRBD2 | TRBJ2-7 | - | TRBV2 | CASSEQKSGRAYEQYF | TGTGCCAGCAGTGAACAGAAGAGCGGGAGGGCCTACGAGCAGTACTTC
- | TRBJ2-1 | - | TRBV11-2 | CASSALGSGYNEQFF | TGTGCCAGCAGCGCCCTTGGGAGCGGGTATAATGAGCAGTTCTTC
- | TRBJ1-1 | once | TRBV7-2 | CASSLGGQLNTEAFF | TGTGCCAGCAGCTTAGGGGGCCAGTTGAACACTGAAGCTTTCTTT
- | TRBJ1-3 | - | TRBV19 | CASSYQGSGNTIYF | TGTGCCAGTAGTTACCAGGGCTCTGGAAACACCATATATTTT
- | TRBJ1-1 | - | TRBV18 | CASSTFRDTEAFF | TGTGCCAGCTCAACCTTCCGGGATACTGAAGCTTTCTTT
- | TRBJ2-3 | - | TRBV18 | CASSPSRSTDTQYF | TGTGCCAGCTCCCCAAGCAGGAGCACAGATACGCAGTATTTT
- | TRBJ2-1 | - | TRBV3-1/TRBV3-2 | CASSPTGRYNEQFF | TGTGCCAGCAGCCCCACAGGACGGTACAATGAGCAGTTCTTC
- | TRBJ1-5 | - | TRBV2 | CASSEGNNQPQHF | TGTGCCAGCAGCGAGGGTAACAATCAGCCCCAGCATTTT